The text below deals with one T cell receptor beta chain. Its antigen is currently unknown. The CDR3 sequence is 14 residues long. CDR1 and CDR2 (germline): MNHNS, SASEGT. V lost 3 bases and J 1 base, leaving 9 bases between the germline ends. The entry originates in a study of pediatric ulcerative colitis. Clones were read by immunoSEQ multiplex PCR, and TCRdb kept only the in-frame ones, dropping some. The table records under 50,000 clones, under 80% of them present only once. General study points: In rectum, acute severe colitis had expanded clones and less diversity.

One to two pinch biopsies were taken from the rectum during colonoscopy. The chain recombines TRBV6-1 with TRBJ1-1; D gene ambiguous. The sequence came from a girl between 5 and 17 years old with moderate ulcerative colitis. The sequencing input was gut tissue. The CDR3 DNA follows: TGTGCCAGCAGTGAGGCCAGGAGGAACACTGAAGCTTTCTTT. Encoded protein: CASSEARRNTEAFF.